Below, 4 T cell receptor beta chains from the same sample are listed, as sequenced in a study of tumor and adjacent non-tumor tissue in lung cancer. A modified ARM-PCR protocol with three rounds of nested PCR amplified TCRbeta. TCRdb ran MiXCR on the multiplex PCR reads and lists one entry per CDR3 protein. Found here are about 140,000 distinct CDR3 sequences, roughly 66% of them singletons; the top ten hold around a sixth. This sample's RNA came from whole unsorted tissue. The sequenced material came from lung tumor tissue. These receptors all stem from a man aged 60 to 69 with small cell lung cancer.

This clonotype was counted between two and nine times. The J gene is TRBJ2-1, the V gene TRBV20-1; D not resolved. CDR3 size: 14 residues. Germline CDR1 is DFQATT and CDR2 is SNEGSKA (reference sequence). V was trimmed by 0 bases and J by 5 bases, leaving 11 bases between them. The CDR3 loop is CSARDLGQHNEQFF. The CDR3 bases are TGCAGTGCTAGAGATCTAGGCCAACACAATGAGCAGTTCTTC.

This chain uses TRBV6-1 with TRBJ2-7, with D perhaps being TRBD1 or TRBD2 (5 bases each). The V end was cut by 3 bases, the J end by 2 bases, with 17 bases between. Per the germline V gene, CDR1 is MNHNS and CDR2 is SASEGT. The CDR3 totals 16 residues. CDR3 DNA: TGTGCCAGCAGTGATGTGGGGGTCGGGACCACCTACGAGCAGTACTTC. Protein sequence: CASSDVGVGTTYEQYF.

The chain combines TRBV6-6 with TRBJ2-6; D is unclear. Germline values: CDR1 MNHNY, CDR2 SVGAGI (reference sequence). V was clipped by 4 bases and J by 3 bases, with 4 bases between them. CDR3 length: 13 residues. The CDR3 bases are TGTGCCAGCAGTTTCTATGGGGCCAACGTCCTGACTTTC. Encoded protein: CASSFYGANVLTF.

This chain joins TRBV6-1 and TRBJ2-7; D not certain. The CDR3 is made up of 16 amino acids. Looked up from germline, CDR1 is MNHNS and CDR2 is SASEGT. Between the trimmed V and J ends, which lost 3 bases and 4 bases, there was a span of 19 bases. In DNA, the CDR3 is TGTGCCAGCAGTGAGAGAAACACCGGGCCCCGTTACGAGCAGTACGTC. Its protein is CASSERNTGPRYEQYV.